This T cell receptor (beta chain) came from a study of patients and donors after allogeneic stem cell transplantation. TCRdb analysed the RT-PCR reads with MiXCR anew, one entry per CDR3 protein. There are about 960,000 distinct CDR3 sequences in the sample; under 20% occur only once, and roughly 6.4% lies in the top ten. Trimming took 0 bases from V and 6 from J, leaving 17 bases between them. The CDR3 loop spans 16 amino acids. Germline V gene lookup returns CDR1 SGHRS and CDR2 YFSETQ. This chain uses TRBV5-1 with TRBJ2-3, with D possibly being TRBD1 (6 bases). This TCR was recovered from a human donor who was either an allogeneic HSCT recipient or a stem cell or donor lymphocyte infusion donor (not recorded which). It is not recorded whose cells these are; they may come from a transplant donor. Sequencing was carried out using blood, either unsorted or a sorted T cell fraction (not recorded which). Written as DNA, the CDR3 is TGCGCCAGCAGCTTGGCCAGGTGGGGGCCCAGGGATACGCAGTATTTT. It encodes CASSLARWGPRDTQYF. The full variable domain, in which reference TRBV5-1 and TRBJ2-3 provide the parts outside the CDR3, is KAGVTQTPRYLIKTRGQQVTLSCSPISGHRSVSWYQQTPGQGLQFLFEYFSETQRNKGNFPGRFSGRQFSNSRSEMNVSTLELGDSALYLCASSLARWGPRDTQYFGPGTRLTVL.